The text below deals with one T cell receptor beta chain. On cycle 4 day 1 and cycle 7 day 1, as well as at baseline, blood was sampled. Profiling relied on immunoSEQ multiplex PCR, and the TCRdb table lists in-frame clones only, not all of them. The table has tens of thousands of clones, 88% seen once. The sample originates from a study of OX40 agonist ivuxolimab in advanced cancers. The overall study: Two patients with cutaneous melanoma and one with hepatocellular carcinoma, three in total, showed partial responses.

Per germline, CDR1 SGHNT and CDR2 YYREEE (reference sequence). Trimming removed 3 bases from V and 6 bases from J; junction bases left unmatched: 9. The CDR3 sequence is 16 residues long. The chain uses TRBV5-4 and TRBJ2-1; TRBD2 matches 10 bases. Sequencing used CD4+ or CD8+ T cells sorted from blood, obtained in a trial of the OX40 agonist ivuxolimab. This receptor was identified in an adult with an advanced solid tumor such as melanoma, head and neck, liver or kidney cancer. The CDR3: CASSSLSGRVGNEQFF. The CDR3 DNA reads TGTGCCAGCAGCTCCCTGAGCGGGAGGGTGGGCAATGAGCAGTTCTTC.